This entry lists 2 T cell receptor beta chains sequenced from one sample in a study of regulatory T cells in long-lasting Graves disease. The time point was: newly diagnosed GD, antithyroid drugs for less than 3 months. RNA from PBMCs was the source of the TCR library. Libraries of TCR beta came from iRepertoire HTBI primers plus Arm-PCR of CDR3 regions. TCRdb analysed the multiplex PCR reads with MiXCR anew, one entry per CDR3 protein. The sample carries about 450,000 distinct CDR3 sequences, about 15% recorded once. The same data also contributed to another study, on T cells in Graves' hyperthyroidism and ophthalmopathy.

This sample comprised peripheral blood mononuclear cells (PBMCs), obtained at new diagnosis, from a patient treated with antithyroid drugs. The source of these receptors is a woman aged 45-65 years with Graves disease.

In its sample, this clonotype was seen a few times. The genes are TRBV9 and TRBJ2-2, with 9 bases lining up with TRBD2. Germline trimming cut 0 bases from V and 4 bases from J; bases unmatched to any gene: 10. Germline loops: CDR1 SGDLS, CDR2 YYNGEE. The CDR3 is 18 amino acids. The CDR3 here is CASSVGIGASGTTGELFF. Written as DNA, the CDR3 is TGTGCCAGCAGCGTAGGAATTGGGGCTAGCGGGACCACCGGGGAGCTGTTTTTT.

The chain combines TRBV18 with TRBJ1-1; 7 nucleotides align to TRBD1. V lost 5 bases, J lost 4 bases, and 10 bases stayed unmatched. Germline CDR1 and CDR2: KGHSH and LQKENI. The CDR3 is made up of 15 amino acids. The CDR3 bases are TGTGCCAGCTCATTTACGCCGGGACAGATCACTGAAGCTTTCTTT. Its protein is CASSFTPGQITEAFF.